The present TCR beta chain was sequenced within a study of blood T cell repertoires in COVID-19. The repertoire was sequenced with immunoSEQ multiplex PCR; TCRdb's copy has only in-frame clones and lacks some. The top ten hold approximately 1.1% of the sample, which has about 190,000 clones, around nine tenths seen once. This clonotype was sampled from a man aged 30 to 45 with acute or convalescent COVID-19. The sequenced sample consisted of peripheral blood.

CDR3 in amino acids: CASSLGRFEAFF. The CDR3 DNA reads as TGTGCCAGCAGTTTAGGCCGGTTTGAAGCTTTCTTT. The V gene is TRBV12-3 or TRBV12-4, the J gene TRBJ1-1, with unresolved D. CDR3 length: 12 residues. V was trimmed by 1 base and J by 7 bases, leaving 7 bases between them.